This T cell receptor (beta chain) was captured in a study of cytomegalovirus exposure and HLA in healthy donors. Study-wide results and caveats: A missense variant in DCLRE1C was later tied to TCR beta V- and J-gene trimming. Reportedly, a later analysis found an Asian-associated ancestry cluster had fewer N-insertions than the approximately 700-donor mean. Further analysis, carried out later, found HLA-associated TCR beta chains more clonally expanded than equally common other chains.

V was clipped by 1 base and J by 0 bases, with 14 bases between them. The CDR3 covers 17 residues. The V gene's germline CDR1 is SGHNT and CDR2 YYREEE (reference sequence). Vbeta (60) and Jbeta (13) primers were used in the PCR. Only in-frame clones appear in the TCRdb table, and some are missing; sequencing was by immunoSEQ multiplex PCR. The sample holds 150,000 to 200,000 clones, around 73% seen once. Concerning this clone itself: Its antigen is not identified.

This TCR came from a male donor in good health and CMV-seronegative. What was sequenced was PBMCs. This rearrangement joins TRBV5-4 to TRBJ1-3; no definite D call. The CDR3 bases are TGTGCCAGCAGCTTGACCCGGGTTCGCGTCTCTGGAAACACCATATATTTT. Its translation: CASSLTRVRVSGNTIYF.